The 20 T cell receptor beta chains reported below all come from one sample, sequenced in a study of beta chain features in type 1 diabetes. Since all of the isolated RNA was reverse transcribed, expressed TCRB transcripts were what got sequenced. Using immunoSEQ multiplex PCR, the repertoire was profiled, and TCRdb retains in-frame clones only, with some absent. The repertoire holds 500,000 to 700,000 clones, with around 16% as singletons. The sequenced material came from naive CD4+ T cells from blood. These receptors were obtained from a man between 18 and 29 years old in good health.

This clone was seen more than once but under ten times. V is TRBV5-1 and J is TRBJ2-1, with D perhaps matching TRBD2 (6 bases). Germline V gene sequence: CDR1 SGHRS, CDR2 YFSETQ. The V end lost 4 bases, the J end lost 6 bases, and 14 bases lay between the germline ends. This CDR3 region has 14 residues. CDR3 in DNA: TGCGCCAGCAGCCGCGGGACTGAAGGCAATGAGCAGTTCTTC. Translating it yields CASSRGTEGNEQFF.

This chain uses TRBV19 with TRBJ2-3; D possibly corresponds to TRBD1 (6 bases). Germline assignment: CDR1 LNHDA and CDR2 SQIVND (reference sequence). The CDR3 sequence is 15 residues long. The V and J ends lost 6 bases and 6 bases respectively, with 19 bases between them. The CDR3 nucleotides are TGTGCCAGTAGCAACCCCGGACAGCTACGGGATACGCAGTATTTT. This encodes CASSNPGQLRDTQYF.

The chain carries TRBV7-2 and TRBJ2-5, with 7 bases identical to TRBD2. The tail of the sequence fits TRBJ2-7 better, so the J call may be wrong. The CDR3 length is 14 residues. Per germline, CDR1 SGHTA and CDR2 FQGNSA. CDR3 DNA: TGTGCCAGCAGGTCAGGACTAGGCTCCTACGAGCAGTACTTC. The encoded protein is CASRSGLGSYEQYF.

V gene TRBV11-2 combines with J gene TRBJ2-5; 8 nucleotides agree with TRBD2. Unmatched junction bases numbered 14, after V lost 6 bases and J lost 8 bases. The CDR3 is 15 amino acids. The V gene's germline CDR1 is SGHAT and CDR2 FQNNGV. The CDR3: CASSPPGGRKRTQYF. The CDR3 DNA follows: TGTGCCAGCAGTCCCCCGGGGGGGCGGAAGAGAACCCAGTACTTC.

This chain joins TRBV5-1 and TRBJ2-7; the D is unclear. Trimming cost V 0 bases and J 0 bases, with 10 bases left between them. This CDR3 comprises 15 residues. Germline CDR1 reads SGHRS; CDR2 reads YFSETQ. CDR3 sequence reads: CASSLGSESSYEQYF. CDR3 coding DNA: TGCGCCAGCAGCTTGGGCTCGGAGAGCTCCTACGAGCAGTACTTC.

Only a few counts were recorded for this clone. The gene calls are TRBV19 and TRBJ2-7; D gene uncertain. This CDR3 region has 14 residues. V dropped 5 bases and J dropped 8 bases, with 19 bases sitting between them. Germline loops: CDR1 LNHDA, CDR2 SQIVND (reference sequence). The CDR3 region has the DNA TGTGCCAGTAGTCCCAGGACCCGGCTGGGTCAGCAGTACTTC. This codes for CASSPRTRLGQQYF.

This clone was picked up a small number of times. This chain connects TRBV7-9 to TRBJ2-7; 10 bases are shared with TRBD2. The CDR3 sequence is 14 residues long. Germline V lookup: CDR1 SEHNR, CDR2 FQNEAQ (reference sequence). V lost 5 bases, J lost 3 bases, and 4 bases stayed unmatched. DNA of the CDR3: TGTGCCAGCAGCCCCGGGACTAGCGTCTACGAGCAGTACTTC. Protein product: CASSPGTSVYEQYF.

V usage is TRBV6-1 and J usage is TRBJ1-2; 8 nucleotides match TRBD1. Germline V gene sequence: CDR1 MNHNS, CDR2 SASEGT. J gave up 5 bases and V 1 base, and 6 bases lay outside the gene matches. CDR3 length equals 15 residues. The CDR3, as DNA: TGTGCCAGCAGTGAAGAGGTCAGGGGGCCATATGGCTACACCTTC. This gives the protein CASSEEVRGPYGYTF.

The rearrangement links TRBV6-5 to TRBJ1-2; perhaps TRBD1 as D (5 bases). Germline CDR1 reads MNHEY; CDR2 reads SVGAGI. The V end was cut by 4 bases, the J end by 8 bases, with 17 bases between. The length of the CDR3 is 14 residues. CDR3 in amino acids: CASSFSQGRDGYTF. The CDR3 region has the DNA TGTGCCAGCAGTTTCTCCCAGGGCCGTGACGGCTACACCTTC.

Remarks on this clone: The same CDR3 arises from other DNA sequences in this sample as well. The chain recombines TRBV30 with TRBJ1-5; 7 bases line up with TRBD1. CDR1 is GTSNPN and CDR2 is SVGIG in the germline V gene (reference sequence). V lost 0 bases to trimming and J lost 6 bases; unmatched junction nucleotides: 2. The CDR3 consists of 13 residues. The CDR3 loop reads CAWSVQGSQPQHF. CDR3 coding DNA: TGTGCCTGGAGTGTACAGGGGAGTCAGCCCCAGCATTTT.

This clone was counted between two and nine times. The CDR3 nucleotides are TGTGCCAGCAGCCTCGCCGGGTTCGATGAGCAGTTCTTC. This sequence encodes CASSLAGFDEQFF. The rearrangement links TRBV28 to TRBJ2-1; no firm D call. V lost 6 bases and J 8 bases, leaving 14 bases between the germline ends. Germline V gene sequence: CDR1 MDHEN, CDR2 SYDVKM. The CDR3 consists of 13 residues.

This clone was counted only a few times. The chain carries TRBV5-1 and TRBJ1-5, with D uncertain. V was shortened by 4 bases and J by 2 bases, with 7 bases between the two germline ends. CDR1 and CDR2 from the germline V gene are SGHRS and YFSETQ. The CDR3 has 13 amino acids. This CDR3 is CASSPEGNQPQHF. The CDR3 coding sequence is TGCGCCAGCAGCCCCGAGGGCAATCAGCCCCAGCATTTT.

The V call is TRBV9, the J call TRBJ2-2; 7 bases agree with TRBD2. Trimming removed 3 bases from V and 5 bases from J; junction bases left unmatched: 7. The CDR3 has 15 residues. Germline V gives CDR1 SGDLS, CDR2 YYNGEE. The CDR3 region is CASSAAGVSTGELFF. In nucleotides, the CDR3 is TGTGCCAGCAGCGCGGCGGGAGTAAGTACCGGGGAGCTGTTTTTT.

The chain uses TRBV29-1 and TRBJ2-3; D gene ambiguous. Trimming took off 4 bases at V and 0 bases at J, with 17 bases between the two ends. This CDR3 spans 16 amino acids. The germline gives CDR1 SQVTM, CDR2 ANQGSEA. The CDR3 nucleotides are TGCAGCGTTGTGCTTGGGATGTTTACGAGCACAGATACGCAGTATTTT. This translates into CSVVLGMFTSTDTQYF.

This clone was seen only a few times. This chain connects TRBV2 to TRBJ1-2, with D possibly matching TRBD1 (5 bases). In germline, CDR1 is SNHLY, CDR2 FYNNEI. Trimming pared 9 bases from V and 0 bases from J, leaving 8 bases between. The CDR3 consists of 12 residues. CDR3 bases: TGTGCCAGTGGGACCTCTAACTATGGCTACACCTTC. Translating gives CASGTSNYGYTF.

V gene TRBV7-2 combines with J gene TRBJ1-6, with D possibly being TRBD1 (5 bases). The V end lost 0 bases, the J end lost 7 bases, and 7 bases lay between the germline ends. The CDR3 has 14 amino acids. The germline CDR1 and CDR2 sequences are SGHTA and FQGNSA. CDR3 in DNA: TGTGCCAGCAGCTTAGCACAGGAGAATTCACCCCTCCACTTT. Translated: CASSLAQENSPLHF.

This clone was counted a few times. The rearrangement uses TRBV7-2 and TRBJ2-5; TRBD1 aligns across 9 bases. CDR1 is SGHTA, CDR2 FQGNSA, per germline. J lost 2 bases, V lost 5 bases, and 6 bases had no gene match. The CDR3 sequence is 15 residues long. The CDR3 DNA is TGTGCCAGCAGCCTCGGGACAGGGCTACAAGAGACCCAGTACTTC. This sequence encodes CASSLGTGLQETQYF.

This clone appeared a few times. CDR3 in DNA: TGCAGCGTTGAAGGAATGGGGACAGGACTGACCTACGAGCAGTACTTC. Translation: CSVEGMGTGLTYEQYF. This chain joins TRBV29-1 and TRBJ2-7, with 8 bases identical to TRBD1. This CDR3 has 16 residues. J was trimmed by 2 bases and V by 1 base; bases with no gene match: 10. CDR1 SQVTM and CDR2 ANQGSEA come from the germline V gene.

The V call is TRBV15, the J call TRBJ1-5, with a possible D match to TRBD1 (5 bases). Trimming removed 0 bases from V and 10 bases from J, with 13 bases in between. Germline V lookup: CDR1 LNHNV, CDR2 YYDKDF (reference sequence). The CDR3 is 14 residues long. The CDR3 sequence: CATSRDGWGVPQHF. The CDR3 DNA follows: TGTGCCACCAGCAGAGATGGTTGGGGGGTACCCCAGCATTTT.

This clone occurred a few times. CDR3 residues: CASSFWVQGETQYF. The CDR3 coding sequence is TGTGCCAGCAGCTTCTGGGTCCAGGGAGAGACCCAGTACTTC. The genes are TRBV7-9 and TRBJ2-5, with D possibly being TRBD1 (5 bases). Deletions cut 3 bases from V and 4 bases from J, with 12 bases between. The CDR3 extends over 14 amino acids. Germline loops: CDR1 SEHNR, CDR2 FQNEAQ (reference sequence).